These 14 T cell receptor beta chains originate from one sample sequenced in a study of cytomegalovirus exposure and HLA in healthy donors (dated 2017 in TCRdb). To prepare the library, the immunoSEQ multiplex PCR assay was applied. A mixture of 60 forward primers for TCR Vbeta segments and 13 reverse primers for TCR Jbeta segments was used in the multiplex PCR. TCRdb stores this immuneACCESS table with in-frame sequences only. Part of the clones is absent; in the studies checked, under half of the shortfall reflects unresolved V genes, and no reason is known for the rest. The sample's clone listing holds approximately 79,000 clones. The top ten clones comprise 0.8% to 1% of the sample. Sequencing was done on a sample of PBMCs. The receptors shown here come from a boy aged 10-17 years in good health and CMV-seronegative.

The rearrangement uses TRBV18 and TRBJ2-7; the match to TRBD1 covers 8 bases. CDR3 length: 18 residues. J gave up 3 bases and V 5 bases, and 18 bases lay outside the gene matches. Germline-derived CDR1 and CDR2 are KGHSH and LQKENI. The CDR3 DNA reads TGTGCCAGCTCATACCGGGACAGGACATTCCTACAGTACTACGAGCAGTACTTC. It is translated as CASSYRDRTFLQYYEQYF.

The chain has TRBV6-5 and TRBJ1-2; D is possibly TRBD1 (6 bases). Trimming shortened V by 7 bases and J by 1 base, and 13 bases separated the two germline ends. The CDR3 is 14 residues long. Germline V gene lookup returns CDR1 MNHEY and CDR2 SVGAGI. The CDR3 protein is CASISTGDNYGYTF. Here the CDR3 DNA reads TGTGCCAGCATATCGACAGGCGATAACTATGGCTACACCTTC.

This chain links TRBV6-5 with TRBJ1-1; D gene uncertain. This CDR3 is 12 amino acids long. V dropped 4 bases and J dropped 1 base, with 4 bases sitting between them. Per the germline V gene, CDR1 is MNHEY and CDR2 is SVGAGI. Here the CDR3 reads CASSSGNTEAFF. The CDR3 DNA reads as TGTGCCAGCAGTTCGGGGAACACTGAAGCTTTCTTT.

This sequence joins TRBV15 and TRBJ2-1; 8 nucleotides match TRBD2. Trimming took 6 bases from V and 5 from J; bases not matched to a gene: 15. This CDR3 is 17 amino acids long. Germline V gene data show CDR1 as LNHNV and CDR2 as YYDKDF (reference sequence). CDR3 region: CATSIRRAGVADNEQFF. In DNA, the CDR3 is TGTGCCACCAGTATTAGACGAGCGGGAGTAGCCGACAATGAGCAGTTCTTC. The full variable domain, rest sourced from reference TRBV15 and TRBJ2-1, is DAMVIQNPRYQVTQFGKPVTLSCSQTLNHNVMYWYQQKSSQAPKLLFHYYDKDFNNEADTPDNFQSRRPNTSFCFLDIRSPGLGDTAMYLCATSIRRAGVADNEQFFGPGTRLTVL.

V is TRBV10-3 and J is TRBJ2-7, with 8 bases that match TRBD1. The germline V gene encodes CDR1 ENHRY and CDR2 SYGVKD. V gave up 0 bases and J gave up 2 bases; unmatched junction bases: 0. The CDR3 length is 14 residues. CDR3 loop: CAISESTGAYEQYF. CDR3 bases: TGTGCCATCAGTGAGTCGACAGGGGCCTACGAGCAGTACTTC.

The chain joins TRBV18 to TRBJ2-7; the D gene is possibly TRBD2 (6 bases). Trimming stripped 1 base from V and 5 bases from J, with 12 bases between. Per germline, CDR1 KGHSH and CDR2 LQKENI. The CDR3 runs 14 residues. CDR3 sequence: CASSPRRVGHEQYF. CDR3 nucleotide sequence: TGTGCCAGCTCACCACGGAGGGTAGGACACGAGCAGTACTTC. The full variable domain, its missing parts supplied by reference TRBV18 and TRBJ2-7, is NAGVMQNPRHLVRRRGQEARLRCSPMKGHSHVYWYRQLPEEGLKFMVYLQKENIIDESGMPKERFSAEFPKEGPSILRIQQVVRGDSAAYFCASSPRRVGHEQYFGPGTRLTVT.

The chain carries TRBV30 and TRBJ1-6, with D perhaps TRBD1 (6 bases). Germline values: CDR1 GTSNPN, CDR2 SVGIG (reference sequence). V shed 0 bases and J shed 10 bases, with 10 bases lying between them. This CDR3 contains 13 residues. For the CDR3, the DNA is TGTGCCTGGAGTGTACAGGGCCGATCACCCCTCCACTTT. Translating gives CAWSVQGRSPLHF.

The gene calls are TRBV7-3 and TRBJ2-2, with 8 bases aligning to TRBD1. The CDR3 runs to 15 residues. Trimming took 5 bases from V and 4 from J; bases not matched to a gene: 6. Germline CDR1 reads SGHTA; CDR2 reads FQGTGA. The CDR3 protein is CASSPDRVPTGELFF. DNA for the CDR3: TGTGCCAGCAGCCCGGACAGGGTCCCCACCGGGGAGCTGTTTTTT.

The chain uses TRBV7-3 and TRBJ2-7; D is possibly TRBD2 (6 bases). Trimming shortened V by 5 bases and J by 3 bases, and 14 bases separated the two germline ends. CDR1 SGHTA and CDR2 FQGTGA come from the germline V gene. The CDR3 is made up of 14 amino acids. CDR3 nucleotide sequence: TGTGCCAGCAGCCCGGCCCGGGGGAGCTACGAGCAGTACTTC. Protein: CASSPARGSYEQYF.

The CDR3 region is CASSIEQGAQYQPQHF. The CDR3 region has the DNA TGTGCCAGTAGTATAGAGCAGGGGGCACAATATCAGCCCCAGCATTTT. The V and J genes are TRBV19 and TRBJ1-5; 8 nucleotides match TRBD1. The trim removed 0 bases at V and 5 bases at J, leaving 6 bases unmatched. Germline values: CDR1 LNHDA, CDR2 SQIVND (reference sequence). The CDR3 length is 16 residues.

The chain couples TRBV4-1 to TRBJ2-5; 14 nucleotides match TRBD2. The V and J ends lost 4 bases and 5 bases, in that order; junction bases with no gene match: 3. Germline CDR1 MGHRA, CDR2 YSYEKL. This CDR3 has 15 residues. The DNA of the CDR3 is TGCGCCAGCAGCCCGGGACTAGCGGGGGCGGAGACCCAGTACTTC. Its translation is CASSPGLAGAETQYF.

The V gene is TRBV5-5, the J gene TRBJ2-7; D gene unclear. The CDR3 extends over 11 amino acids. Germline CDR1 reads SGHKS; CDR2 reads YYEKEE (reference sequence). The ends were cut back, 4 bases at V and 7 bases at J, with 9 bases in the middle. The CDR3 sequence is CASSPYYEQYF. The CDR3 DNA reads TGTGCCAGCAGCCCCTATTATGAGCAGTACTTC.

The chain has TRBV5-1 and TRBJ1-5; D call uncertain. The V end was cut by 0 bases, the J end by 6 bases, with 16 bases between. Germline loops: CDR1 SGHRS, CDR2 YFSETQ. The CDR3 loop spans 16 amino acids. In DNA, the CDR3 is TGCGCCAGCAGCTTGGATCTGAGAGGGTCGGGTCAGCCCCAGCATTTT. Protein product: CASSLDLRGSGQPQHF.

This chain links TRBV30 with TRBJ1-6; D gene ambiguous. Germline V lookup: CDR1 GTSNPN, CDR2 SVGIG (reference sequence). The CDR3 totals 14 residues. The V gene lost 2 bases and the J gene lost 7 bases, with 12 bases spanning the gap. The CDR3 here is CAWSLAVSNSPLHF. The CDR3 bases are TGTGCCTGGAGTCTCGCAGTATCCAATTCACCCCTCCACTTT. The whole variable domain, remainder taken from reference TRBV30 and TRBJ1-6, is SQTIHQWPATLVQPVGSPLSLECTVEGTSNPNLYWYRQAAGRGLQLLFYSVGIGQISSEVPQNLSASRPQDRQFILSSKKLLLSDSGFYLCAWSLAVSNSPLHFGNGTRLTVT.